One sample yielded the 21 T cell receptor beta chains listed below, sequenced in a study of response to subunit inactivated influenza vaccine. TCRdb independently ran MiXCR on the RT-PCR reads; one entry per CDR3 protein. The sample contains about 520,000 distinct CDR3 sequences, less than 7.5% of which appear only once. Here the sequenced sample was PBMCs from blood, taken 23 to 25 months after vaccination. The receptors shown here come from a man in his fifties or sixties who received an inactivated influenza vaccine.

This clonotype was recorded at least ten times. V usage is TRBV29-1 and J usage is TRBJ2-5, with a weak D call TRBD2 (5 bases). Trimming removed 3 bases from V and 2 bases from J, with 16 bases in between. Looked up from germline, CDR1 is SQVTM and CDR2 is ANQGSEA. The CDR3 loop spans 15 amino acids. This CDR3 is CSVEISVGRQETQYF. Written as DNA, the CDR3 is TGCAGCGTTGAGATTAGCGTTGGACGGCAAGAGACCCAGTACTTC.

This clonotype has a count of ten or more. The CDR3 loop reads CASSRGAGELFF. In nucleotides, the CDR3 is TGTGCCAGCAGCCGCGGGGCCGGGGAGCTGTTTTTT. The chain joins TRBV9 to TRBJ2-2, with D perhaps TRBD2 (6 bases). Germline V lookup: CDR1 SGDLS, CDR2 YYNGEE. Trimming stripped 4 bases from V and 6 bases from J, with 7 bases between. The CDR3 loop spans 12 amino acids.

The chain employs TRBV12-3 or TRBV12-4 and TRBJ2-5; 8 bases are shared with TRBD1. The junction had 6 bases not matched to a gene; V was cut back by 7 bases and J by 5 bases. The CDR3 runs 13 residues. The CDR3 DNA reads as TGTGCCAGCAACCCAGGGGGCAGGGAGACCCAGTACTTC. It yields the protein CASNPGGRETQYF.

There are many counts of this clonotype. The chain recombines TRBV9 with TRBJ2-5, with D perhaps TRBD1 (5 bases). V gave up 3 bases and J gave up 4 bases, with 16 bases separating them. This CDR3 has 15 residues. Germline values: CDR1 SGDLS, CDR2 YYNGEE. The CDR3: CASSAYQGAGETQYF. DNA for the CDR3: TGTGCCAGCAGCGCGTACCAGGGTGCAGGAGAGACCCAGTACTTC.

This clonotype was seen at least ten times. The chain uses TRBV20-1 and TRBJ1-1; 10 positions agree with TRBD1. CDR1 and CDR2 from the germline V gene are DFQATT and SNEGSKA (reference sequence). The length of the CDR3 is 14 residues. The junction had 4 bases not matched to a gene; V was cut back by 2 bases and J by 4 bases. The CDR3 here is CSARPGQGITEAFF. As DNA, the CDR3 is TGCAGTGCTAGACCGGGACAGGGGATCACTGAAGCTTTCTTT.

This rearrangement joins TRBV5-1 to TRBJ2-7, with 8 bases lining up with TRBD1. After removal of 4 bases from V and 6 bases from J, the junction contained 9 bases not matched to a gene. The CDR3 is made up of 14 amino acids. Germline CDR1 is SGHRS and CDR2 is YFSETQ. CDR3 DNA: TGCGCCAGCAGCCCCCCAACAGGGGGGACCGAGCAGTACTTC. It yields the protein CASSPPTGGTEQYF.

This clonotype was seen repeatedly, ten times or more. The chain is built from TRBV5-1 and TRBJ2-3, with D maybe TRBD2 (5 bases). Germline V gene data show CDR1 as SGHRS and CDR2 as YFSETQ. The germline V and J ends were trimmed by 4 bases and 2 bases, with 11 bases remaining between them. This CDR3 has 14 amino acids. In DNA, the CDR3 is TGCGCCAGCAGCGCCGGGGAGAACACAGATACGCAGTATTTT. This translates into CASSAGENTDTQYF.

There are many counts of this clonotype. This chain joins TRBV6-1 and TRBJ2-3; 8 bases align to TRBD2. V lost 7 bases and J lost 2; bases outside the gene matches: 8. CDR3 length: 15 amino acids. The germline gives CDR1 MNHNS, CDR2 SASEGT. The CDR3 DNA sequence: TGTGCCAGCACCCCGGGGGGGAGTTTCACAGATACGCAGTATTTT. This translates into CASTPGGSFTDTQYF.

This clonotype was seen many times. The chain is built from TRBV20-1 and TRBJ2-7; TRBD1 might be the D (5 bases). Germline V gene data show CDR1 as DFQATT and CDR2 as SNEGSKA (reference sequence). The CDR3 has 13 amino acids. V shed 1 base and J shed 3 bases, with 10 bases lying between them. CDR3 nucleotides: TGCAGTGCTAGAGGGGGCTGGAGCTACGAGCAGTACTTC. This translates into CSARGGWSYEQYF.

CDR3 sequence (DNA): TGCAGTGCTGTAACAGGGGACTATGGCTACACCTTC. Translating it yields CSAVTGDYGYTF. J is TRBJ1-2 and V is TRBV20-1; 7 bases match TRBD1. The V segment lost 5 bases and the J segment 3 bases; nucleotides outside the gene matches: 3. Looked up from germline, CDR1 is DFQATT and CDR2 is SNEGSKA (reference sequence). This CDR3 is built from 12 residues.

This clonotype was observed many times. The chain couples TRBV19 to TRBJ2-3, with D tentatively TRBD2 (6 bases). This CDR3 is built from 13 residues. V was pared by 5 bases and J by 8 bases, with 14 bases between. Germline-derived CDR1 and CDR2 are LNHDA and SQIVND (reference sequence). This CDR3 is CASSPRRAGTQYF. Here the CDR3 DNA reads TGTGCCAGTAGTCCCCGTCGAGCGGGTACGCAGTATTTT.

This chain uses TRBV4-3 with TRBJ2-3; 8 positions agree with TRBD2. CDR1 and CDR2 from the germline V gene are LGHNA and YSLEER. V dropped 0 bases and J dropped 1; count of bases not matched to a gene: 6. CDR3 length: 17 residues. The CDR3: CASSQDPSGYRTDTQYF. CDR3 nucleotide sequence: TGCGCCAGCAGCCAAGATCCTAGCGGGTACCGCACAGATACGCAGTATTTT.

The J gene is TRBJ2-3, the V gene TRBV3-1; TRBD2 might be the D (6 bases). V lost 4 bases and J lost 1, with 15 bases in between. The CDR3 is made up of 16 amino acids. CDR1 and CDR2 from the germline V gene are LGHDT and YNNKEL (reference sequence). Written as DNA, the CDR3 is TGTGCCAGCAGCCCCACCTGGACGGGGGGCACAGATACGCAGTATTTT. It codes for CASSPTWTGGTDTQYF.

This clonotype has a handful of counts. The CDR3 sequence: CASRGLAGEQYF. In DNA form, the CDR3 reads TGCGCCAGCAGGGGGCTAGCGGGAGAGCAGTACTTC. This chain connects TRBV5-1 to TRBJ2-7, with 9 nucleotides matching TRBD2. Per germline, CDR1 SGHRS and CDR2 YFSETQ. Trimming cost V 5 bases and J 7 bases; bases outside gene matches: 4. The CDR3 length is 12 residues.

Only a few counts were recorded for this clonotype. The chain uses TRBV7-9 and TRBJ2-2, with TRBD2 identical over 11 bases. Germline values: CDR1 SEHNR, CDR2 FQNEAQ (reference sequence). This CDR3 is 15 amino acids long. J lost 5 bases, V lost 7 bases, and 6 bases had no gene match. The CDR3 reads CASMLAGGRTGELFF. CDR3 sequence (DNA): TGTGCCAGCATGCTAGCGGGGGGTCGGACCGGGGAGCTGTTTTTT.

The CDR3 DNA reads as TGTGCCAGCAGCTTACAACACCATGGGAAGACCCAGTACTTC. Protein product: CASSLQHHGKTQYF. V gene TRBV7-2 combines with J gene TRBJ2-5; D gene uncertain. The V and J ends lost 2 bases and 6 bases respectively, with 13 bases between them. CDR1 SGHTA and CDR2 FQGNSA come from the germline V gene. The CDR3 is 14 residues long.

In this sample, this clonotype turned up a few times. The rearrangement links TRBV18 to TRBJ2-7; D possibly uses TRBD1 or TRBD2 (6 bases each). Per germline, CDR1 KGHSH and CDR2 LQKENI. This CDR3 contains 14 residues. Trimming took 5 bases from V and 6 from J, leaving 17 bases between them. CDR3 DNA: TGTGCCAGCTCAGCAAACGTCGGGGGCGGCGAGCAGTACTTC. Its protein is CASSANVGGGEQYF. The full variable domain, its missing parts supplied by reference TRBV18 and TRBJ2-7, is NAGVMQNPRHLVRRRGQEARLRCSPMKGHSHVYWYRQLPEEGLKFMVYLQKENIIDESGMPKERFSAEFPKEGPSILRIQQVVRGDSAAYFCASSANVGGGEQYFGPGTRLTVT.

This clonotype was recorded many times. The V gene is TRBV3-1, the J gene TRBJ1-4; 7 nucleotides agree with TRBD1. There are 14 residues in the CDR3. Looked up from germline, CDR1 is LGHDT and CDR2 is YNNKEL (reference sequence). V lost 5 bases, J lost 5 bases, and 5 bases stayed unmatched. The CDR3 is CASSNRGENEKLFF. CDR3 bases: TGTGCCAGCAGCAACAGGGGCGAGAATGAAAAACTGTTTTTT.

This clonotype was picked up many times. The chain is built from TRBV6-2 or TRBV6-3 and TRBJ2-1; 8 bases line up with TRBD1. Germline CDR1 and CDR2: MNHEY and SVGEGT. After removal of 5 bases from V and 3 bases from J, the junction contained 9 bases not matched to a gene. The CDR3 consists of 16 residues. CDR3 DNA: TGTGCCAGCAGTAAGTCCGGGACAGGCTACTACAATGAGCAGTTCTTC. This sequence encodes CASSKSGTGYYNEQFF.

This clonotype was picked up many times. The chain employs TRBV7-6 and TRBJ2-5, with D maybe TRBD2 (6 bases). Trimming took off 5 bases at V and 0 bases at J, with 16 bases between the two ends. This CDR3 has 16 amino acids. Germline loops: CDR1 SGHVS, CDR2 FNYEAQ. In DNA form, the CDR3 reads TGTGCCAGCAGCCCGGTTGGGGCGGGGTACCAAGAGACCCAGTACTTC. Protein sequence: CASSPVGAGYQETQYF.

This clonotype was seen a handful of times. V gene TRBV20-1 combines with J gene TRBJ1-5; TRBD1 might be the D (6 bases). This CDR3 contains 15 residues. Trimming shortened V by 6 bases and J by 6 bases, and 21 bases separated the two germline ends. Per germline, CDR1 DFQATT and CDR2 SNEGSKA (reference sequence). The CDR3 loop is CSAPLGAGWGQPQHF. The DNA of the CDR3 is TGCAGTGCCCCTTTGGGGGCAGGGTGGGGTCAGCCCCAGCATTTT.